One sample yielded the 18 T cell receptor beta chains listed below, sequenced in a study of cytomegalovirus exposure and HLA in healthy donors. The study ran its PCR with 60 Vbeta and 13 Jbeta primers. Assay used: immunoSEQ multiplex PCR; TCRdb lists only in-frame clones, some missing. In the table there are some 190,000 clones, nearly 80% of which are singletons. The material sequenced was PBMCs. These receptors were obtained from a female donor in good health and CMV-seronegative.

This chain joins TRBV2 and TRBJ1-3; 9 bases agree with TRBD1. The germline gives CDR1 SNHLY, CDR2 FYNNEI. The CDR3 is 15 residues long. V gave up 4 bases and J gave up 3 bases; unmatched junction bases: 4. In nucleotides, the CDR3 is TGTGCCAGCAGTGTTACAGGGGGCGGTGGAAACACCATATATTTT. Amino acid sequence: CASSVTGGGGNTIYF.

The gene calls are TRBV9 and TRBJ2-1, with D perhaps TRBD1 (5 bases). This CDR3 comprises 15 residues. V was cut by 0 bases and J by 3 bases, with 10 bases left in between. The germline CDR1 and CDR2 sequences are SGDLS and YYNGEE. In nucleotides, the CDR3 is TGTGCCAGCAGCGTAGGGTGGGGCAGCTACAATGAGCAGTTCTTC. It codes for CASSVGWGSYNEQFF.

The gene calls are TRBV9 and TRBJ2-5; D may be TRBD2 (6 bases). This CDR3 contains 16 residues. The V gene's germline CDR1 is SGDLS and CDR2 YYNGEE. V was shortened by 0 bases and J by 4 bases, with 16 bases between the two germline ends. The CDR3: CASSVEPGVGGETQYF. CDR3 DNA: TGTGCCAGCAGCGTAGAACCGGGAGTTGGGGGAGAGACCCAGTACTTC.

This clone has a handful of counts. The chain employs TRBV4-3 and TRBJ1-1, with D possibly TRBD1 on 5 matching bases. V was shortened by 4 bases and J by 8 bases, with 17 bases between the two germline ends. CDR1 and CDR2 (germline): LGHNA, YSLEER. This CDR3 spans 14 amino acids. CDR3 residues: CASSPQGNVGEAFF. The DNA for the CDR3 is TGCGCCAGCAGCCCCCAGGGTAATGTCGGGGAAGCTTTCTTT.

The rearrangement uses TRBV2 and TRBJ1-2, with D perhaps TRBD1 (6 bases). Per the germline V gene, CDR1 is SNHLY and CDR2 is FYNNEI. V lost 3 bases and J lost 0, with 14 bases in between. The CDR3 extends over 16 amino acids. The CDR3 loop is CASSDTSTGSNYGYTF. CDR3 nucleotide sequence: TGTGCCAGCAGTGATACCTCGACAGGTTCTAACTATGGCTACACCTTC.

This rearrangement joins TRBV7-9 to TRBJ2-4, with a tentative D call TRBD2 (7 bases). The germline gives CDR1 SEHNR, CDR2 FQNEAQ (reference sequence). Trimming took off 5 bases at V and 0 bases at J, with 11 bases between the two ends. The CDR3 runs to 15 residues. In DNA form, the CDR3 reads TGTGCCAGCAGCCTCCGGGGGGCAGCCAAAAACATTCAGTACTTC. Its protein product is CASSLRGAAKNIQYF.

V and J are TRBV5-6 and TRBJ2-1, with a possible D match to TRBD2 (5 bases). Germline CDR1 is SGHDT and CDR2 is YYEEEE. V lost 5 bases, J lost 0 bases, and 12 bases lay in between. The CDR3 runs to 15 residues. The CDR3 loop is CASRFGRDSYNEQFF. The CDR3 bases are TGTGCCAGCAGGTTCGGACGGGACTCCTACAATGAGCAGTTCTTC.

V and J are TRBV2 and TRBJ1-1; D is unresolved. The V end was cut by 6 bases, the J end by 8 bases, with 16 bases between. This CDR3 comprises 13 residues. Per germline, CDR1 SNHLY and CDR2 FYNNEI. CDR3 residues: CASRAEALEEAFF. In DNA, the CDR3 is TGTGCCAGCAGAGCGGAGGCCCTTGAAGAAGCTTTCTTT.

This clone was seen a handful of times. J is TRBJ1-1 and V is TRBV20-1; D is uncertain. Trimming pared 5 bases from V and 2 bases from J, leaving 6 bases between. CDR1 and CDR2 from the germline V gene are DFQATT and SNEGSKA (reference sequence). CDR3 length: 11 residues. The chain's CDR3 is CSAPENTEAFF. The DNA for the CDR3 is TGCAGTGCTCCAGAAAACACTGAAGCTTTCTTT.

The chain links TRBV5-1 to TRBJ2-7; TRBD2 aligns across 9 bases. Trimming cost V 0 bases and J 5 bases; bases outside gene matches: 3. This CDR3 contains 14 residues. Germline V gives CDR1 SGHRS, CDR2 YFSETQ. Written as DNA, the CDR3 is TGCGCCAGCAGCTTGGGTAGCGGGAGTCACGAGCAGTACTTC. Protein sequence: CASSLGSGSHEQYF.

The V and J genes are TRBV2 and TRBJ2-6; no clear D. The V end lost 4 bases, the J end lost 4 bases, and 8 bases lay between the germline ends. CDR1 is SNHLY, CDR2 FYNNEI, per germline. The CDR3 covers 14 residues. The CDR3 DNA follows: TGTGCCAGCAGTGGTACAACCGGGGCCAACGTCCTGACTTTC. Translation gives CASSGTTGANVLTF.

The chain links TRBV5-1 to TRBJ2-1; 8 positions match TRBD1. This CDR3 is 16 amino acids long. Germline V lookup: CDR1 SGHRS, CDR2 YFSETQ. The junction had 8 bases not matched to a gene; V was cut back by 0 bases and J by 6 bases. Here the CDR3 DNA reads TGCGCCAGCAGCTTGGTGGCGACAGGGGTGGTCAATGAGCAGTTCTTC. The encoded protein is CASSLVATGVVNEQFF.

The rearrangement links TRBV28 to TRBJ1-1, with a tentative D call TRBD1 (5 bases). Germline values: CDR1 MDHEN, CDR2 SYDVKM. The CDR3 spans 12 residues. The V and J ends lost 4 bases and 10 bases respectively, with 13 bases between them. The CDR3 protein is CASSSPGGRAFF. As DNA, the CDR3 is TGTGCCAGCAGTTCGCCGGGGGGGAGAGCTTTCTTT.

V usage is TRBV7-8 and J usage is TRBJ2-7; a possible D gene is TRBD1 (6 bases). Trimming pared 1 base from V and 2 bases from J, leaving 9 bases between. In germline, CDR1 is SGHVS, CDR2 FQNEAQ. The CDR3 consists of 14 residues. The DNA of the CDR3 is TGTGCCAGCAGCTTAGTAGCAGGGGCCTACGAGCAGTACTTC. Translation: CASSLVAGAYEQYF. The full variable domain, its missing parts supplied by reference TRBV7-8 and TRBJ2-7, is GAGVSQSPRYKVAKRGQDVALRCDPISGHVSLFWYQQALGQGPEFLTYFQNEAQLDKSGLPSDRFFAERPEGSVSTLKIQRTQQEDSAVYLCASSLVAGAYEQYFGPGTRLTVT.

V gene TRBV19 combines with J gene TRBJ1-5; no reliable D call. The CDR3 length is 15 residues. Trimming left V 1 base short and J 0 bases short, with 7 bases between. In germline, CDR1 is LNHDA, CDR2 SQIVND (reference sequence). CDR3 protein: CASSIGQVSNQPQHF. CDR3 sequence (DNA): TGTGCCAGTAGTATAGGCCAGGTTAGCAATCAGCCCCAGCATTTT.

The chain joins TRBV28 to TRBJ2-5, with TRBD2 identical over 12 bases. The CDR3 totals 16 residues. CDR1 and CDR2 from the germline V gene are MDHEN and SYDVKM. V shed 4 bases, J shed 5 bases, and the junction held 8 bases outside the gene matches. The CDR3 region is CASSSSGRAGVETQYF. As DNA, the CDR3 is TGTGCCAGCAGTTCTAGCGGGAGGGCCGGGGTGGAGACCCAGTACTTC.

The chain has TRBV7-3 and TRBJ2-1; weak D call: TRBD1 (5 bases). This CDR3 is 15 amino acids long. Germline lookup yields CDR1 SGHTA and CDR2 FQGTGA. V was clipped by 1 base and J by 4 bases, with 11 bases between them. In DNA, the CDR3 is TGTGCCAGCAGCTTAAGCAGGGATTTTTACAATGAGCAGTTCTTC. It is translated as CASSLSRDFYNEQFF.

This clone turned up a few times. The chain is built from TRBV28 and TRBJ1-1, with TRBD1 identical over 9 bases. This CDR3 is built from 14 residues. CDR1 MDHEN and CDR2 SYDVKM come from the germline V gene. J was trimmed by 7 bases and V by 5 bases; bases with no gene match: 8. CDR3 region: CASSPVGQGYEAFF. The CDR3 region has the DNA TGTGCCAGCAGTCCCGTTGGACAGGGGTATGAAGCTTTCTTT.